This TCR beta chain is from a study of vaccination and CD4 T cells after COVID-19. Cultured CD4+ T cell DNA was sequenced using the Oncomine TCR Beta short-read assay. TCRdb recomputed calls from the PCR reads with MiXCR, one row per CDR3 protein. Here the sample spans some 16,000 distinct CDR3 sequences, approximately 44% being singletons. The treatment is: roughly ten-day PBMC culture with coronavirus spike peptide pools or control peptides (ViraFEST assay). A remark on this clonotype: Its antigen remains unknown.

The TCR sequence derives from a human donor who had recovered from COVID-19. The sequenced sample was CD4+ T cells from blood, cultured in vitro, obtained after SARS-CoV-2 vaccination.

DNA of the CDR3: TGTGCCAGCAGCCTAACGGGAGCGGGAGGTGAAGATACGCAGTATTTT. Its translation is CASSLTGAGGEDTQYF. The chain carries TRBV12-3 or TRBV12-4 and TRBJ2-3; 9 bases are a match to TRBD2. The CDR3 runs 16 residues. With 6 bases clipped from V and 5 bases from J, the junction kept 12 bases outside the gene matches.